One sample yielded the 29 T cell receptor beta chains listed below, sequenced in a study of blood T cell repertoires in COVID-19. This table comes from immunoSEQ multiplex PCR, and its TCRdb copy is limited to in-frame clones, with some not included. The sample has under 13,000 clones, around four fifths seen once; the top ten hold roughly 13%. The sample consisted of peripheral blood. These receptors were taken from a human donor in a cohort sampled during active COVID-19.

This clone was counted only a few times. The chain employs TRBV19 and TRBJ2-7, with TRBD1 matching over 7 bases. V lost 4 bases and J lost 4; bases outside the gene matches: 7. The CDR3 has 14 amino acids. The germline CDR1 and CDR2 sequences are LNHDA and SQIVND (reference sequence). The CDR3 is CASSNTGQLYEQYF. In nucleotides, the CDR3 is TGTGCCAGTAGTAATACGGGACAGCTGTACGAGCAGTACTTC.

The genes are TRBV18 and TRBJ2-3, with 10 nucleotides matching TRBD2. V was pared by 6 bases and J by 0 bases, with 6 bases of the junction left unmatched. Germline CDR1 reads KGHSH; CDR2 reads LQKENI. CDR3 length: 16 residues. The CDR3 nucleotides read TGTGCCAGCTCCCAAATTAGCGGGGGGAGCACAGATACGCAGTATTTT. Its translation: CASSQISGGSTDTQYF.

The chain carries TRBV10-3 and TRBJ1-1; the match to TRBD1 covers 8 bases. The V segment lost 4 bases and the J segment 5 bases; nucleotides outside the gene matches: 9. The CDR3 is made up of 15 amino acids. Germline V lookup: CDR1 ENHRY, CDR2 SYGVKD. The CDR3 sequence is CAISGFTGGGTEAFF. For the CDR3, the DNA is TGTGCCATCAGTGGATTCACAGGGGGAGGTACTGAAGCTTTCTTT.

The chain recombines TRBV19 with TRBJ1-2, with 11 bases aligning to TRBD1. The trim removed 3 bases at V and 3 bases at J, leaving 9 bases unmatched. The CDR3 has 17 amino acids. Germline-derived CDR1 and CDR2 are LNHDA and SQIVND (reference sequence). CDR3 sequence: CASSIWTGGVSDYGYTF. In DNA form, the CDR3 reads TGTGCCAGTAGTATTTGGACAGGGGGCGTTTCGGACTATGGCTACACCTTC.

The chain recombines TRBV9 with TRBJ2-6; TRBD1 matches at 10 bases. This CDR3 region has 18 residues. The germline V gene has CDR1 SGDLS and CDR2 YYNGEE. The ends lost 3 bases at V and 1 base at J; junction bases unmatched: 7. The CDR3 nucleotides read TGTGCCAGCAGCGCTGGGGACAGGGGTTGGTCTGGGGCCAACGTCCTGACTTTC. It encodes CASSAGDRGWSGANVLTF.

This rearrangement joins TRBV6-2 or TRBV6-3 to TRBJ2-2, with TRBD2 matching 14 bases. Germline trimming cut 6 bases from V and 3 bases from J; bases unmatched to any gene: 3. CDR3 length: 16 amino acids. Germline CDR1 and CDR2: MNHEY and SVGEGT. The CDR3 protein is CASSSGLAGDTGELFF. CDR3 DNA sequence: TGTGCCAGCAGCTCGGGACTAGCGGGGGACACCGGGGAGCTGTTTTTT.

This clone was found a few times. The V and J genes are TRBV7-9 and TRBJ1-1, with TRBD1 matching 9 bases. Looked up from germline, CDR1 is SEHNR and CDR2 is FQNEAQ (reference sequence). V gave up 5 bases and J gave up 2 bases; unmatched junction bases: 3. CDR3 length: 14 residues. CDR3 region: CASSPGQGNTEAFF. CDR3 sequence (DNA): TGTGCCAGCAGCCCGGGACAGGGAAACACTGAAGCTTTCTTT.

This clone was seen only a few times. The J gene is TRBJ2-7, the V gene TRBV10-3; 10 bases map to TRBD1. With V trimmed by 4 bases and J by 0 bases, 9 bases remained unmatched. Germline values: CDR1 ENHRY, CDR2 SYGVKD. CDR3 length: 17 residues. The CDR3 DNA reads TGTGCCATCAGTGTGGGGGACAGGGGATGGGGCTCCTACGAGCAGTACTTC. This gives the protein CAISVGDRGWGSYEQYF.

This rearrangement joins TRBV19 to TRBJ2-5; D unclear. Germline V gene data show CDR1 as LNHDA and CDR2 as SQIVND (reference sequence). Trimming stripped 4 bases from V and 5 bases from J, with 11 bases between. The CDR3 length is 13 residues. The DNA of the CDR3 is TGTGCCAGTAGTAAGCACCTATGGGAGACCCAGTACTTC. Translating gives CASSKHLWETQYF.

This chain connects TRBV27 to TRBJ2-2; 8 bases match TRBD2. The CDR3 runs 17 residues. Germline V gene sequence: CDR1 MNHEY, CDR2 SMNVEV (reference sequence). With 4 bases clipped from V and 2 bases from J, the junction kept 9 bases outside the gene matches. CDR3 loop: CASSSLAGGGNTGELFF. The DNA for the CDR3 is TGTGCCAGCAGTTCCCTGGCGGGAGGAGGTAACACCGGGGAGCTGTTTTTT.

The rearrangement joins TRBV9 to TRBJ1-2, with D possibly TRBD1 on 5 matching bases. V gave up 6 bases and J gave up 5 bases, with 17 bases separating them. This CDR3 has 14 residues. Germline V lookup: CDR1 SGDLS, CDR2 YYNGEE. CDR3 loop: CASTSGTSVYGYTF. Here the CDR3 DNA reads TGTGCCAGCACGTCAGGGACTTCGGTTTATGGCTACACCTTC.

The rearrangement links TRBV28 to TRBJ2-2, with D perhaps matching TRBD2 (5 bases). The CDR3 has 13 amino acids. Germline V gene lookup returns CDR1 MDHEN and CDR2 SYDVKM. Between the trimmed V and J ends, which lost 8 bases and 4 bases, there was a span of 11 bases. This CDR3 reads CASQLVGTGELFF. CDR3 in DNA: TGTGCCAGCCAACTAGTAGGCACCGGGGAGCTGTTTTTT. Combining the CDR3 with reference TRBV28 and TRBJ2-2 gives the whole variable domain DVKVTQSSRYLVKRTGEKVFLECVQDMDHENMFWYRQDPGLGLRLIYFSYDVKMKEKGDIPEGYSVSREKKERFSLILESASTNQTSMYLCASQLVGTGELFFGEGSRLTVL.

The chain employs TRBV7-9 and TRBJ2-6, with D maybe TRBD1 (5 bases). Germline-derived CDR1 and CDR2 are SEHNR and FQNEAQ (reference sequence). Trimming removed 2 bases at V and 0 bases at J, with 8 bases between. The CDR3 totals 16 residues. CDR3 nucleotide sequence: TGTGCCAGCAGCTTATCTGGGGCCTCTGGGGCCAACGTCCTGACTTTC. Its translation: CASSLSGASGANVLTF.

This rearrangement joins TRBV6-5 to TRBJ2-4, with D possibly being TRBD1 (6 bases). The CDR3 spans 14 residues. CDR1 and CDR2 from the germline V gene are MNHEY and SVGAGI. Deletions cut 2 bases from V and 8 bases from J, with 13 bases between. The CDR3 DNA reads TGTGCCAGCAGTTACCGGTCAGGGGATTACATTCAGTACTTC. It yields the protein CASSYRSGDYIQYF.

The chain combines TRBV7-9 with TRBJ1-5, with no clear D. The CDR3 is made up of 14 amino acids. V lost 1 base and J lost 7, with 11 bases in between. Germline CDR1 and CDR2: SEHNR and FQNEAQ (reference sequence). The CDR3 is CASSLGQTRQPQHF. The CDR3 DNA reads as TGTGCCAGCAGCTTAGGACAAACACGACAGCCCCAGCATTTT.

This sequence joins TRBV6-5 and TRBJ2-3; possibly TRBD2 for D (6 bases). CDR1 is MNHEY, CDR2 SVGAGI, per germline. Between the trimmed V and J ends, which lost 5 bases and 6 bases, there was a span of 12 bases. This CDR3 has 13 amino acids. In DNA form, the CDR3 reads TGTGCCAGCAGTCGGACTACTCGGGATACGCAGTATTTT. The encoded protein is CASSRTTRDTQYF.

The chain joins TRBV19 to TRBJ1-5; 7 positions agree with TRBD1. J was trimmed by 3 bases and V by 7 bases; bases with no gene match: 9. The CDR3 contains 15 residues. Germline CDR1 reads LNHDA; CDR2 reads SQIVND (reference sequence). Here the CDR3 DNA reads TGTGCCAGTAACCCCCAAGGGACAGACAATCAGCCCCAGCATTTT. It yields the protein CASNPQGTDNQPQHF.

The chain employs TRBV19 and TRBJ2-1; possibly TRBD2 for D (5 bases). This CDR3 has 15 residues. V dropped 3 bases and J dropped 8 bases, with 17 bases sitting between them. Germline lookup yields CDR1 LNHDA and CDR2 SQIVND (reference sequence). CDR3 amino acids: CASSIQRNEGYEQFF. In DNA, the CDR3 is TGTGCCAGTAGTATTCAACGAAATGAGGGCTATGAGCAGTTCTTC. The full variable domain, rest sourced from reference TRBV19 and TRBJ2-1, is DGGITQSPKYLFRKEGQNVTLSCEQNLNHDAMYWYRQDPGQGLRLIYYSQIVNDFQKGDIAEGYSVSREKKESFPLTVTSAQKNPTAFYLCASSIQRNEGYEQFFGPGTRLTVL.

The J gene is TRBJ2-5, the V gene TRBV16; 8 bases match TRBD2. Trimming took 8 bases from V and 4 from J; bases not matched to a gene: 15. The V gene's germline CDR1 is KGHSY and CDR2 FQNENV. The CDR3 has 16 amino acids. This chain's CDR3 is CASGTSGTRKGETQYF. DNA of the CDR3: TGTGCCAGCGGTACGTCCGGGACTAGGAAGGGAGAGACCCAGTACTTC.

V is TRBV19 and J is TRBJ2-3; 9 positions agree with TRBD1. The V gene's germline CDR1 is LNHDA and CDR2 SQIVND (reference sequence). The CDR3 runs 16 residues. Unmatched junction bases numbered 17, after V lost 7 bases and J lost 9 bases. CDR3 residues: CASTSVGQGSAGTQYF. DNA of the CDR3: TGTGCCAGTACCTCGGTAGGACAGGGGAGTGCGGGGACGCAGTATTTT.

The rearrangement joins TRBV7-9 to TRBJ1-6; D perhaps matches TRBD1 (5 bases). Trimming left V 4 bases short and J 10 bases short, with 20 bases between. Germline-derived CDR1 and CDR2 are SEHNR and FQNEAQ (reference sequence). This CDR3 region has 16 residues. The CDR3 coding sequence is TGTGCCAGCAGCTCCAGCCTTCCAGGGCAAGGCTCACCCCTCCACTTT. Its translation is CASSSSLPGQGSPLHF. The full variable domain, rest sourced from reference TRBV7-9 and TRBJ1-6, is DTGVSQNPRHKITKRGQNVTFRCDPISEHNRLYWYRQTLGQGPEFLTYFQNEAQLEKSRLLSDRFSAERPKGSFSTLEIQRTEQGDSAMYLCASSSSLPGQGSPLHFGNGTRLTVT.

The rearrangement links TRBV9 to TRBJ2-1; D is uncertain. V was pared by 0 bases and J by 0 bases, with 13 bases between. The CDR3 totals 17 residues. Germline values: CDR1 SGDLS, CDR2 YYNGEE. Here the CDR3 reads CASSVVGEHSSYNEQFF. The CDR3 DNA is TGTGCCAGCAGCGTAGTTGGAGAACATAGCTCCTACAATGAGCAGTTCTTC.

This clone was counted a few times. This chain joins TRBV6-6 and TRBJ1-3; D gene ambiguous. The CDR3 covers 14 residues. Germline lookup yields CDR1 MNHNY and CDR2 SVGAGI (reference sequence). V gave up 6 bases and J gave up 0 bases, with 9 bases separating them. The CDR3 coding sequence is TGTGCCAGCAGATACGAGGCCTCTGGAAACACCATATATTTT. Residues: CASRYEASGNTIYF.

This rearrangement joins TRBV7-6 to TRBJ2-7; no clear D. The germline CDR1 and CDR2 sequences are SGHVS and FNYEAQ. Trimming cost V 1 base and J 8 bases, with 21 bases left between them. This CDR3 region has 16 residues. The CDR3 spells CASSLERSPDPMQQYF. CDR3 nucleotide sequence: TGTGCCAGCAGCTTAGAGCGCTCGCCAGACCCTATGCAGCAGTACTTC.

The chain has TRBV19 and TRBJ2-7, with TRBD1 identical over 8 bases. Trimming at V came to 7 bases and at J to 2 bases, leaving 10 bases not matched to a gene. The CDR3 consists of 15 residues. Germline CDR1 LNHDA, CDR2 SQIVND (reference sequence). The CDR3 DNA sequence: TGTGCCAGTACCATAGGGGGGACAGGAACCTACGAGCAGTACTTC. It specifies CASTIGGTGTYEQYF.

This clone was counted a single time. The J gene is TRBJ1-2, the V gene TRBV5-1, with D possibly being TRBD1 (6 bases). The CDR3 is 13 residues long. The germline V and J ends were trimmed by 5 bases and 7 bases, with 15 bases remaining between them. The germline V gene has CDR1 SGHRS and CDR2 YFSETQ. CDR3 sequence reads: CASRQGDSPGYTF. CDR3 sequence (DNA): TGCGCCAGCAGACAGGGCGACTCCCCTGGCTACACCTTC.

The chain joins TRBV28 to TRBJ1-2, with D possibly being TRBD1 (6 bases). Trimming stripped 10 bases from V and 7 bases from J, with 25 bases between. This CDR3 spans 15 amino acids. Germline V gene data show CDR1 as MDHEN and CDR2 as SYDVKM. CDR3 sequence: CATSRGSRFEGGYTF. The CDR3 DNA sequence: TGTGCCACTTCGAGGGGGTCTCGGTTCGAGGGTGGCTACACCTTC.

This clone was seen a few times. The V gene is TRBV4-1, the J gene TRBJ2-7; TRBD2 aligns across 10 bases. V lost 2 bases to trimming and J lost 5 bases; unmatched junction nucleotides: 6. The CDR3 is 15 residues long. Germline V gene lookup returns CDR1 MGHRA and CDR2 YSYEKL. The CDR3 sequence: CASSQTAGTSDEQYF. The CDR3 DNA is TGCGCCAGCAGCCAAACTGCCGGGACTAGCGACGAGCAGTACTTC.

This clone was recorded only once. V and J are TRBV4-1 and TRBJ2-2; TRBD2 aligns across 11 bases. The J segment lost 5 bases and the V segment lost 4 bases, leaving 9 bases of the junction unmatched. The CDR3 spans 17 residues. Germline V CDR1 and CDR2: MGHRA, YSYEKL. CDR3 sequence: CASSPRTSGLGTGELFF. DNA for the CDR3: TGCGCCAGCAGCCCAAGGACTAGCGGGTTGGGGACCGGGGAGCTGTTTTTT.